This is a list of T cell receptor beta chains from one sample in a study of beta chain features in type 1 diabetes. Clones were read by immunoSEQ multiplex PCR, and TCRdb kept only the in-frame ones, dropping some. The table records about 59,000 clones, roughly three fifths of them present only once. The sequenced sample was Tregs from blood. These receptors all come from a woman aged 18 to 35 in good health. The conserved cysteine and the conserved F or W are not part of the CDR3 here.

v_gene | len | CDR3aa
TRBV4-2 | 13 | ASSPEGRGSQPQH
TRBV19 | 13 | ASSPQGGFNYGYT
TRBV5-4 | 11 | ASSLGRYTEAF
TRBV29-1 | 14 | SVDQVEGGGYNEQF
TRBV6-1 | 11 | ASSGTGRQPQH
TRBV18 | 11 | ASGPKNAGEQF
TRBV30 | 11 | AWSASRTYEQY
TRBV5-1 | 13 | ASSPWTGMNTEAF
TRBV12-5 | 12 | ASGSGQGANEQF
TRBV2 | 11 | ASSEQGQNGYT
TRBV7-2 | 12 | ASSLGQGAGEAF
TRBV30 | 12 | ACSRGLFSYEQY
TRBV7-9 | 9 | ASSSAYEAF
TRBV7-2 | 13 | ASSLAGTGSYEQY
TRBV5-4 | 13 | ASSLDPPVNYGYT
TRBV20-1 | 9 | SAGQNYGYT
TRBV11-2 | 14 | ASSLDLGLAGDTQY
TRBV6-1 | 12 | ASRRQGLNNEQF
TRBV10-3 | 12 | AISGNPGQETQY
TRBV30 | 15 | AWSVGGQIRYTGELF
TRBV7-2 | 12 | ASSIQAAGQPQH
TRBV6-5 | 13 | ASSITGSGANVLT
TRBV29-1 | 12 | SVEQRGAANEQY
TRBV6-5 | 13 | ASSYRGGPGYEQY
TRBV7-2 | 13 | ASSLDRGGGNEQF
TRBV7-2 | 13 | ASSQAWGGPTEAF
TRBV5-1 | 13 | ASSSGLPSSNEQF